This TCR beta chain was observed in a study of blood T cell repertoires in COVID-19. The CDR3 length is 13 residues. Germline trimming cut 5 bases from V and 11 bases from J; bases unmatched to any gene: 7. Sequencing used immunoSEQ multiplex PCR; TCRdb keeps in-frame clones, though not all of them. The data hold 130,000 to 150,000 clones, with around 81% observed a single time. The chain has TRBV12-3 or TRBV12-4 and TRBJ1-1; 11 bases are shared with TRBD1. The sequence came from a human donor in a cohort sampled during active COVID-19. Input material: peripheral blood. For the CDR3, the DNA is TGTGCCAGCAGTCGGGACAGGGGGGAACTGGCTTTCTTT. It encodes CASSRDRGELAFF.